This is a list of T cell receptor beta chains from one sample in a study of control samples from healthy donors and cancer patients. TCRdb's table, derived via immunoSEQ multiplex PCR, lists solely in-frame clones and lacks some. The table has fewer than 20,000 clones, about 90% seen once. The material sequenced was PBMCs. These receptors were taken from a woman in her sixties or seventies with colorectal cancer. The CDR3 runs from the conserved cysteine through the conserved F or W. The D gene is left open where the match is weak. Size values are once, few and many counts, or a class for expanded clones, and some rows have none.

CDR3 protein: CASSLAGENQPQHF
CDR3 DNA: TGTGCCAGCAGCTTAGCCGGTGAAAATCAGCCCCAGCATTTT
D gene: NA
clone size: once
J gene: TRBJ1-5
V gene: TRBV7-9

CDR3 protein: CASSLYGRNSNQPQHF
CDR3 DNA: TGTGCCAGCAGCTTATACGGCAGAAATAGCAATCAGCCCCAGCATTTT
D gene: NA
clone size: NA
J gene: TRBJ1-5
V gene: TRBV7-6

CDR3 protein: CASSRRGQVSNEKLFF
CDR3 DNA: TGTGCCAGCAGCCGAAGGGGACAGGTATCTAATGAAAAACTGTTTTTT
D gene: TRBD1
clone size: NA
J gene: TRBJ1-4
V gene: TRBV11-2

CDR3 protein: CASSPTTIWFSLGHEQFF
CDR3 DNA: TGTGCCAGCTCACCCACCACTATTTGGTTTTCTCTCGGACATGAGCAGTTCTTC
D gene: NA
clone size: few
J gene: TRBJ2-1
V gene: TRBV18

CDR3 protein: CASSLTANSEKLFF
CDR3 DNA: TGTGCCAGCAGTCTCACAGCAAATAGTGAAAAACTGTTTTTT
D gene: NA
clone size: NA
J gene: TRBJ1-4
V gene: TRBV2

CDR3 protein: CASIFSGANIGELFF
CDR3 DNA: TGTGCCAGCATCTTTAGCGGGGCGAACATCGGGGAGCTGTTTTTT
D gene: TRBD2
clone size: once
J gene: TRBJ2-2
V gene: TRBV11-3

CDR3 protein: CASSQDSGRTVGTIYF
CDR3 DNA: TGCGCCAGCAGCCAAGATTCAGGACGAACCGTGGGCACCATATATTTT
D gene: NA
clone size: NA
J gene: TRBJ1-3
V gene: TRBV4-3

CDR3 protein: CASSLGDFYEQYF
CDR3 DNA: TGTGCCAGCAGTTTAGGGGATTTCTACGAGCAGTACTTC
D gene: NA
clone size: NA
J gene: TRBJ2-7
V gene: TRBV12-3/TRBV12-4

CDR3 protein: CASSAPVREETQYF
CDR3 DNA: TGTGCCAGCAGCGCCCCGGTGCGGGAAGAGACCCAGTACTTC
D gene: NA
clone size: NA
J gene: TRBJ2-5
V gene: TRBV21-1

CDR3 protein: CAISELLLGEQFF
CDR3 DNA: TGTGCCATCAGTGAGCTACTGCTTGGTGAGCAGTTCTTC
D gene: NA
clone size: NA
J gene: TRBJ2-1
V gene: TRBV10-3

CDR3 protein: CSARTTGSSSTDTQYF
CDR3 DNA: TGCAGCGCTAGAACGACAGGGAGCTCCTCCACAGATACGCAGTATTTT
D gene: TRBD1
clone size: NA
J gene: TRBJ2-3
V gene: TRBV29-1

CDR3 protein: CASSLRQGYEQYF
CDR3 DNA: TGTGCCAGCAGCTTAAGGCAGGGGTACGAGCAGTACTTC
D gene: NA
clone size: NA
J gene: TRBJ2-7
V gene: TRBV7-2

CDR3 protein: CASSPMTGGANVLTF
CDR3 DNA: TGTGCCAGCTCACCAATGACCGGTGGGGCCAACGTCCTGACTTTC
D gene: NA
clone size: NA
J gene: TRBJ2-6
V gene: TRBV18

CDR3 protein: CASSLSFSGVGANVLTF
CDR3 DNA: TGTGCCAGCAGCTTAAGTTTTTCAGGGGTTGGGGCCAACGTCCTGACTTTC
D gene: NA
clone size: NA
J gene: TRBJ2-6
V gene: TRBV7-3

CDR3 protein: CASSAVLGANVLTF
CDR3 DNA: TGTGCCAGCAGTGCGGTTCTTGGGGCCAACGTCCTGACTTTC
D gene: NA
clone size: NA
J gene: TRBJ2-6
V gene: TRBV6-4

CDR3 protein: CAIRPGHSYEQYF
CDR3 DNA: TGTGCCATCAGGCCCGGACACTCCTACGAGCAGTACTTC
D gene: NA
clone size: NA
J gene: TRBJ2-7
V gene: TRBV10-3

CDR3 protein: CASSPPTSTGIHGYTF
CDR3 DNA: TGTGCCAGCAGCCCGCCTACCTCAACAGGGATTCATGGCTACACCTTC
D gene: NA
clone size: NA
J gene: TRBJ1-2
V gene: TRBV11-3

CDR3 protein: CASSLGAYSNQPQHF
CDR3 DNA: TGTGCCAGCAGCTTAGGGGCCTATAGCAATCAGCCCCAGCATTTT
D gene: NA
clone size: NA
J gene: TRBJ1-5
V gene: TRBV7-2

CDR3 protein: CASSLGGRSYEQYF
CDR3 DNA: TGTGCCAGCAGCTTAGGGGGCAGGAGCTACGAGCAGTACTTC
D gene: NA
clone size: few
J gene: TRBJ2-7
V gene: TRBV11-2

CDR3 protein: CASSSGQNSPLHF
CDR3 DNA: TGTGCCAGCAGCTCGGGACAGAATTCACCCCTCCACTTT
D gene: TRBD1
clone size: NA
J gene: TRBJ1-6
V gene: TRBV5-4

CDR3 protein: CATSSGSYNSPLHF
CDR3 DNA: TGTGCCACCAGCTCCGGTTCCTATAATTCACCCCTCCACTTT
D gene: NA
clone size: NA
J gene: TRBJ1-6
V gene: TRBV24-1

CDR3 protein: CASSFGTSGRNTQYF
CDR3 DNA: TGTGCCAGCAGCTTTGGGACTAGCGGGAGAAATACGCAGTATTTT
D gene: TRBD2
clone size: once
J gene: TRBJ2-3
V gene: TRBV7-2

CDR3 protein: CSVDVGGGNEQFF
CDR3 DNA: TGCAGCGTTGATGTGGGAGGAGGGAATGAGCAGTTCTTC
D gene: NA
clone size: NA
J gene: TRBJ2-1
V gene: TRBV29-1

CDR3 protein: CASSHLPDPRAGYTF
CDR3 DNA: TGTGCCAGCAGCCATCTCCCGGACCCCAGGGCGGGCTACACCTTC
D gene: NA
clone size: NA
J gene: TRBJ1-2
V gene: TRBV3-1/TRBV3-2

CDR3 protein: CASSLLGHYGYTF
CDR3 DNA: TGTGCCAGTAGCTTGTTGGGGCACTATGGCTACACCTTC
D gene: NA
clone size: NA
J gene: TRBJ1-2
V gene: TRBV19

CDR3 protein: CASSQELTGGPQETQYF
CDR3 DNA: TGCGCCAGCAGCCAGGAGTTGACAGGGGGGCCTCAAGAGACCCAGTACTTC
D gene: TRBD1
clone size: NA
J gene: TRBJ2-5
V gene: TRBV4-3

CDR3 protein: CASSFRQGNGELFF
CDR3 DNA: TGTGCCAGCAGCTTCAGACAGGGGAACGGGGAGCTGTTTTTT
D gene: TRBD1
clone size: NA
J gene: TRBJ2-2
V gene: TRBV5-4

CDR3 protein: CASSGYRGWGYGYTF
CDR3 DNA: TGTGCCAGCAGCGGCTACAGGGGCTGGGGCTATGGCTACACCTTC
D gene: TRBD1
clone size: NA
J gene: TRBJ1-2
V gene: TRBV9

CDR3 protein: CASSLVPSGRAGELFF
CDR3 DNA: TGTGCCAGCAGTTTGGTACCCAGCGGGAGGGCCGGGGAGCTGTTTTTT
D gene: TRBD2
clone size: NA
J gene: TRBJ2-2
V gene: TRBV27

CDR3 protein: CASSQDRSGGLAKNIQYF
CDR3 DNA: TGCGCCAGCAGCCAAGATCGAAGCGGGGGACTGGCCAAAAACATTCAGTACTTC
D gene: TRBD2
clone size: NA
J gene: TRBJ2-4
V gene: TRBV4-3

CDR3 protein: CASSWTGGETEAFF
CDR3 DNA: TGTGCCAGCAGCTGGACAGGGGGTGAGACTGAAGCTTTCTTT
D gene: TRBD1
clone size: NA
J gene: TRBJ1-1
V gene: TRBV6-5

CDR3 protein: CASRDGANTEAFF
CDR3 DNA: TGTGCCAGCAGAGACGGGGCGAACACTGAAGCTTTCTTT
D gene: NA
clone size: NA
J gene: TRBJ1-1
V gene: TRBV5-4

CDR3 protein: CASIPPQTNTEAFF
CDR3 DNA: TGTGCCAGCATCCCCCCTCAGACAAACACTGAAGCTTTCTTT
D gene: NA
clone size: once
J gene: TRBJ1-1
V gene: TRBV7-9

CDR3 protein: CASSQDWRTTEAFF
CDR3 DNA: TGTGCCAGCAGCCAAGATTGGCGGACCACTGAAGCTTTCTTT
D gene: NA
clone size: NA
J gene: TRBJ1-1
V gene: TRBV4-2

CDR3 protein: CASSLSGYNYEQYF
CDR3 DNA: TGTGCCAGCAGTTTATCGGGTTATAACTACGAGCAGTACTTC
D gene: NA
clone size: NA
J gene: TRBJ2-7
V gene: TRBV27

CDR3 protein: CASSVVPGFYEQYF
CDR3 DNA: TGTGCCAGCAGCGTAGTCCCAGGATTCTACGAGCAATACTTC
D gene: NA
clone size: NA
J gene: TRBJ2-7
V gene: TRBV9

CDR3 protein: CASSLASGLMNTEAFF
CDR3 DNA: TGTGCCAGCAGCTTAGCATCAGGGCTCATGAACACTGAAGCTTTCTTT
D gene: NA
clone size: NA
J gene: TRBJ1-1
V gene: TRBV7-8

CDR3 protein: CASTPSGGQATYEQYF
CDR3 DNA: TGTGCCAGTACCCCCTCTGGTGGACAGGCAACCTACGAGCAGTACTTC
D gene: TRBD1
clone size: NA
J gene: TRBJ2-7
V gene: TRBV19

CDR3 protein: CATSRGPTGGLNSYEQYF
CDR3 DNA: TGTGCCACCAGCAGGGGCCCGACAGGAGGCCTCAACTCCTACGAGCAGTACTTC
D gene: NA
clone size: NA
J gene: TRBJ2-7
V gene: TRBV15

CDR3 protein: CASSERGRQETQYF
CDR3 DNA: TGTGCCAGCAGTGAAAGGGGGCGCCAAGAGACCCAGTACTTC
D gene: TRBD1
clone size: NA
J gene: TRBJ2-5
V gene: TRBV6-1

CDR3 protein: CASSQRGGGQPQHF
CDR3 DNA: TGTGCCAGCAGCCAAAGGGGGGGTGGTCAGCCCCAGCATTTT
D gene: NA
clone size: NA
J gene: TRBJ1-5
V gene: TRBV6-5

CDR3 protein: CASSLAGRDAVDTQYF
CDR3 DNA: TGTGCCAGCAGCTTGGCGGGGCGGGATGCGGTAGATACGCAGTATTTT
D gene: NA
clone size: NA
J gene: TRBJ2-3
V gene: TRBV7-6

CDR3 protein: CASSLGQGAPQETQYF
CDR3 DNA: TGTGCCAGCAGCTTGGGACAGGGGGCTCCGCAAGAGACCCAGTACTTC
D gene: TRBD1
clone size: NA
J gene: TRBJ2-5
V gene: TRBV7-2

CDR3 protein: CASSSPGTGGFSYEQYF
CDR3 DNA: TGTGCCAGCAGCTCCCCCGGGACAGGGGGCTTCTCCTACGAGCAGTACTTC
D gene: TRBD1
clone size: NA
J gene: TRBJ2-7
V gene: TRBV7-2

CDR3 protein: CASSLSAEFAHTQYF
CDR3 DNA: TGTGCCAGCAGCTTAAGCGCTGAGTTCGCCCATACGCAGTATTTT
D gene: NA
clone size: NA
J gene: TRBJ2-3
V gene: TRBV7-2

CDR3 protein: CASSADETTHQPQHF
CDR3 DNA: TGTGCCAGCAGTGCAGACGAGACAACTCATCAGCCCCAGCATTTT
D gene: NA
clone size: few
J gene: TRBJ1-5
V gene: TRBV25-1

CDR3 protein: CASSLEQGWAEAFF
CDR3 DNA: TGTGCCAGCAGCCTAGAACAGGGGTGGGCTGAAGCTTTCTTT
D gene: TRBD1
clone size: NA
J gene: TRBJ1-1
V gene: TRBV7-9

CDR3 protein: CATSRVATEYQPQHF
CDR3 DNA: TGTGCCACCAGCAGAGTGGCAACAGAGTATCAGCCCCAGCATTTT
D gene: NA
clone size: NA
J gene: TRBJ1-5
V gene: TRBV15

CDR3 protein: CASSGASLAKNIQYF
CDR3 DNA: TGTGCCAGCAGTGGGGCCAGCCTAGCCAAAAACATTCAGTACTTC
D gene: NA
clone size: NA
J gene: TRBJ2-4
V gene: TRBV28

CDR3 protein: CASGPGGTQYF
CDR3 DNA: TGTGCCAGCGGGCCCGGGGGGACCCAGTACTTC
D gene: NA
clone size: NA
J gene: TRBJ2-5
V gene: TRBV2